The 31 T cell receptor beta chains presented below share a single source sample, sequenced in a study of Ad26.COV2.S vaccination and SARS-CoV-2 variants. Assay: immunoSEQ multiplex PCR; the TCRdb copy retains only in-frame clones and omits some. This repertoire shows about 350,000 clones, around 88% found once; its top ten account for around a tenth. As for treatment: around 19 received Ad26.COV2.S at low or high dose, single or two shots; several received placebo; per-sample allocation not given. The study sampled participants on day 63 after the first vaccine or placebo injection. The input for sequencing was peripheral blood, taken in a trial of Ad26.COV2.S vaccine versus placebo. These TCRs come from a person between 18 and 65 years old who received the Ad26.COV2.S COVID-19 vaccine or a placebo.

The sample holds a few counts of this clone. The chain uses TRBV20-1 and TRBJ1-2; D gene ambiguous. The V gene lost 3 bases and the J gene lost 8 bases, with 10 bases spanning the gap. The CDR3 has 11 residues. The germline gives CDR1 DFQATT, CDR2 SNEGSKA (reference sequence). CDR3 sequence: CSARDAGGYTF. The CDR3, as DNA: TGCAGTGCTAGGGACGCGGGAGGCTACACCTTC.

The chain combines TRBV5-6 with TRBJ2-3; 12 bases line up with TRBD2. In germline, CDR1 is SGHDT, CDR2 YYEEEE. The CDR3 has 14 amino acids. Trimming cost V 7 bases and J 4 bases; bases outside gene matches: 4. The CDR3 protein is CASGTSGGSDTQYF. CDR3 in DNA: TGTGCCAGCGGAACTAGCGGGGGGTCAGATACGCAGTATTTT.

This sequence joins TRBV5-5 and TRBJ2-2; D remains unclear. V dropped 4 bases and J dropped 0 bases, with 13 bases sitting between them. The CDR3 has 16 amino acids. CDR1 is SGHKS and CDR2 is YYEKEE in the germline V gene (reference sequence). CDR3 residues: CASSAFSWPNTGELFF. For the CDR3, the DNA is TGTGCCAGCAGCGCCTTTAGCTGGCCGAACACCGGGGAGCTGTTTTTT.

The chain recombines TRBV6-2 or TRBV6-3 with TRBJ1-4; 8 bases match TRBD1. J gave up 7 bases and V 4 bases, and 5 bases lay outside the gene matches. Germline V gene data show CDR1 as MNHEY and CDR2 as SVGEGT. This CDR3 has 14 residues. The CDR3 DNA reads TGTGCCAGCAGTTCGGGACAGGCGAGTGAAAAACTGTTTTTT. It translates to CASSSGQASEKLFF.

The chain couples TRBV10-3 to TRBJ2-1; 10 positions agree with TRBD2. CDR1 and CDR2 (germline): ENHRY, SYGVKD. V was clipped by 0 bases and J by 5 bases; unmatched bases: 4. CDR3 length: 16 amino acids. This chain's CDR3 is CAISESQAGGHNEQFF. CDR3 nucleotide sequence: TGTGCCATCAGTGAGTCCCAAGCGGGAGGGCACAATGAGCAGTTCTTC.

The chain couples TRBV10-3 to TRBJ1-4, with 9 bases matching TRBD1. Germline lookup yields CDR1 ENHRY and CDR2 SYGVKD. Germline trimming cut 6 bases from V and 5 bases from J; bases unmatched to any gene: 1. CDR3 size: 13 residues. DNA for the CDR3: TGTGCCATCAGGGGGACAGGGAATGAAAAACTGTTTTTT. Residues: CAIRGTGNEKLFF.

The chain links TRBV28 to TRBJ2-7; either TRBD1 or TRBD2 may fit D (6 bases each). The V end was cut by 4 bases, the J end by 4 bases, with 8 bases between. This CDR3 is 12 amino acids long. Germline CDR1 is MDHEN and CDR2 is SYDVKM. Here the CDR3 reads CASSWGAYEQYF. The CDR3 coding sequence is TGTGCCAGCAGTTGGGGGGCTTACGAGCAGTACTTC. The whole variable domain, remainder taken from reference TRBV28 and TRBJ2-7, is DVKVTQSSRYLVKRTGEKVFLECVQDMDHENMFWYRQDPGLGLRLIYFSYDVKMKEKGDIPEGYSVSREKKERFSLILESASTNQTSMYLCASSWGAYEQYFGPGTRLTVT.

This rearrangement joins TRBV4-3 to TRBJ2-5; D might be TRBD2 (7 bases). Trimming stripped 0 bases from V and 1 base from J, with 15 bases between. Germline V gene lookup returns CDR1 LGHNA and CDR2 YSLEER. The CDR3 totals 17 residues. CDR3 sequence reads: CASSQDYAGAFQETQYF. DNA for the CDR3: TGCGCCAGCAGCCAAGATTACGCGGGGGCGTTCCAAGAGACCCAGTACTTC.

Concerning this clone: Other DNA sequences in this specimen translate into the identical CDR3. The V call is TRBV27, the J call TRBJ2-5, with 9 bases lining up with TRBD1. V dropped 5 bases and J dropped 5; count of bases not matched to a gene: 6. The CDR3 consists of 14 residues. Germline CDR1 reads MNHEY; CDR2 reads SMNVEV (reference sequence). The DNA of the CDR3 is TGTGCCAGCAGTCCGGACAGGGGATGGGAGACCCAGTACTTC. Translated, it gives CASSPDRGWETQYF.

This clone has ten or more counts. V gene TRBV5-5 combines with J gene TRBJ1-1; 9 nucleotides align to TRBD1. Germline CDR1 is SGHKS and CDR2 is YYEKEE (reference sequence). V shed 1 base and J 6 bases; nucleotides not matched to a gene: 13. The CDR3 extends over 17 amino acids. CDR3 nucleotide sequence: TGTGCCAGCAGCTTGTTTACCCAGGGACAGGGAGCCTCTGAAGCTTTCTTT. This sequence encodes CASSLFTQGQGASEAFF.

The DNA for the CDR3 is TGTGCCAGCAGCTTAAGGGTAGGGGTGGGAGAGACCCAGTACTTC. Amino acid sequence: CASSLRVGVGETQYF. The rearrangement uses TRBV7-7 and TRBJ2-5; D might be TRBD1 (5 bases). Germline V gene lookup returns CDR1 SSHAT and CDR2 FNYEAQ (reference sequence). V dropped 2 bases and J dropped 4 bases, with 14 bases sitting between them. The CDR3 contains 15 residues.

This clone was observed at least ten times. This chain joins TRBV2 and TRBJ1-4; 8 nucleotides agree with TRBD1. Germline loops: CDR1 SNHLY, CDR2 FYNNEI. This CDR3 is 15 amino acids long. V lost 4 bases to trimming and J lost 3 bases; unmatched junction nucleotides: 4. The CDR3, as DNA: TGTGCCAGCAGTGCGCAGGGGGCTTCTAATGAAAAACTGTTTTTT. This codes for CASSAQGASNEKLFF.

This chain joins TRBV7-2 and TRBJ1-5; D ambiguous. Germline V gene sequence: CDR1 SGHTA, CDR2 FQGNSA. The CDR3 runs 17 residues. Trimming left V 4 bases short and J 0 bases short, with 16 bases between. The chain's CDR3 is CASSSDRSGYSNQPQHF. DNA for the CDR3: TGTGCCAGCAGCTCGGACCGAAGCGGATATAGCAATCAGCCCCAGCATTTT.

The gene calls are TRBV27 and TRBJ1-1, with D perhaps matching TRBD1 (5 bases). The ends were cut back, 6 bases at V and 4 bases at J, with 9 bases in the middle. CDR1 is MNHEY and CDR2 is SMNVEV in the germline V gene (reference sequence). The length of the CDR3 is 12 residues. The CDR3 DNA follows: TGTGCCAGCAGGGGAGGGACCACTGAAGCTTTCTTT. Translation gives CASRGGTTEAFF.

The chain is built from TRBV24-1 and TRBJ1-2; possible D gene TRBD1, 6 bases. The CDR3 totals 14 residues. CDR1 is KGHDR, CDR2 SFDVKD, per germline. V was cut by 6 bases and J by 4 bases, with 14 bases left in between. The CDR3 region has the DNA TGTGCCACCAGTCCTGGTGACAGGCCCTATGGCTACACCTTC. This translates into CATSPGDRPYGYTF.

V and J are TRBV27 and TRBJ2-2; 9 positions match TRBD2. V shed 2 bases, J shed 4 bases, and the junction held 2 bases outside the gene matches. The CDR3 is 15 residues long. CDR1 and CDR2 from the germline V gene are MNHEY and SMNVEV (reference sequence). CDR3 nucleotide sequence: TGTGCCAGCAGTTTAACTAGCGGGCCCACCGGGGAGCTGTTTTTT. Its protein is CASSLTSGPTGELFF.

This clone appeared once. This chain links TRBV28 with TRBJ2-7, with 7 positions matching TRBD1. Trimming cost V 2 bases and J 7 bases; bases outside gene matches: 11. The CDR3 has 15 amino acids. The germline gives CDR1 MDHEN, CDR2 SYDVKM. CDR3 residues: CASSLPQTGLEEQYF. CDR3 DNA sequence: TGTGCCAGCAGTTTACCCCAGACAGGGTTGGAGGAGCAGTACTTC.

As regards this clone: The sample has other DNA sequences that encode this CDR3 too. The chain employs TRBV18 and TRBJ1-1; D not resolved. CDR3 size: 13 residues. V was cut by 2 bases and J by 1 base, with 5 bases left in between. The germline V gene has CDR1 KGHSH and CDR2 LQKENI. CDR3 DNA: TGTGCCAGCTCACCAGGAGGGAACACTGAAGCTTTCTTT. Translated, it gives CASSPGGNTEAFF.

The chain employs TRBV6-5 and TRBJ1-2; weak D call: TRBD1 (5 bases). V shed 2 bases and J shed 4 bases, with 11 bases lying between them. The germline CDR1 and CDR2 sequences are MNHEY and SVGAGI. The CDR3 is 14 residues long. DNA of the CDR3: TGTGCCAGCAGTTACCGGGACCGCGGCTATGGCTACACCTTC. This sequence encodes CASSYRDRGYGYTF.

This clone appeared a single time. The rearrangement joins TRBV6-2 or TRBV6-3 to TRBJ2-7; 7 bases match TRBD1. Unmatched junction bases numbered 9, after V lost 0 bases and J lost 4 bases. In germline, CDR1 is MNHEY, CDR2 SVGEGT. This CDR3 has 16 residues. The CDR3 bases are TGTGCCAGCAGTTACTCGAGGAGGACAGGACATTACGAGCAGTACTTC. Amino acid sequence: CASSYSRRTGHYEQYF.

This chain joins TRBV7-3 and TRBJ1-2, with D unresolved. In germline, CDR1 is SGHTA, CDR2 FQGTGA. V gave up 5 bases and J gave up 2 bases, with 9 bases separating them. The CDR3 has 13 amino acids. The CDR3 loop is CASSEDRNYGYTF. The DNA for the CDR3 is TGTGCCAGCAGCGAAGATCGGAACTATGGCTACACCTTC.

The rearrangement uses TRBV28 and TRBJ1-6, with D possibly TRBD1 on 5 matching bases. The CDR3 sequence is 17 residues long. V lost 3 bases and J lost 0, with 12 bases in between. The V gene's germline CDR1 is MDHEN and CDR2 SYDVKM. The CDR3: CASSLTAHSSYNSPLHF. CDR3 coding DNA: TGTGCCAGCAGTTTGACAGCACACAGCTCCTATAATTCACCCCTCCACTTT.

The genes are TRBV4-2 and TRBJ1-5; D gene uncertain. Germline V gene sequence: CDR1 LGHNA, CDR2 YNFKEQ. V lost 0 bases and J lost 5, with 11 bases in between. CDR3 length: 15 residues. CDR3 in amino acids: CASSQEAGQDQPQHF. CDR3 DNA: TGTGCCAGCAGCCAAGAGGCAGGCCAAGATCAGCCCCAGCATTTT.

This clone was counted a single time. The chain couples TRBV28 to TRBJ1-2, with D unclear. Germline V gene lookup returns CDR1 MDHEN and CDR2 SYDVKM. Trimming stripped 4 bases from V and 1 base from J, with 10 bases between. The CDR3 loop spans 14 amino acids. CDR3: CASSSLRLNYGYTF. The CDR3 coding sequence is TGTGCCAGCAGTTCTCTGCGACTTAACTATGGCTACACCTTC.

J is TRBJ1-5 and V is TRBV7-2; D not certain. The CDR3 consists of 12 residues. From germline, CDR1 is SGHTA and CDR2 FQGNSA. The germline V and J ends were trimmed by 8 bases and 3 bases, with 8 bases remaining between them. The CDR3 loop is CASGRDNQPQHF. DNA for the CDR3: TGTGCCAGCGGTAGGGACAATCAGCCCCAGCATTTT. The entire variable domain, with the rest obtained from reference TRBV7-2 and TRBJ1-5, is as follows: GAGVSQSPSNKVTEKGKDVELRCDPISGHTALYWYRQSLGQGLEFLIYFQGNSAPDKSGLPSDRFSAERTGGSVSTLTIQRTQQEDSAVYLCASGRDNQPQHFGDGTRLSIL.

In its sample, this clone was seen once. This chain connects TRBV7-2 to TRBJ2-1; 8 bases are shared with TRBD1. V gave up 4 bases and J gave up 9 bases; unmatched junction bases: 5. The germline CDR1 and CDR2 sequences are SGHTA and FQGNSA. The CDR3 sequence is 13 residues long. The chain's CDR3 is CASSSDREAEQFF. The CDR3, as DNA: TGTGCCAGCAGCTCGGACAGGGAAGCTGAGCAGTTCTTC.

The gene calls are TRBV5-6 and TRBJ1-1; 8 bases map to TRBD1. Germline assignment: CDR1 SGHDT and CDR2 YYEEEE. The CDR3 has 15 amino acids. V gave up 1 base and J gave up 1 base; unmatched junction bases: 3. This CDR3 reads CASSLTGGRNTEAFF. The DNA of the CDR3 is TGTGCCAGCAGCTTGACAGGGGGAAGGAACACTGAAGCTTTCTTT.

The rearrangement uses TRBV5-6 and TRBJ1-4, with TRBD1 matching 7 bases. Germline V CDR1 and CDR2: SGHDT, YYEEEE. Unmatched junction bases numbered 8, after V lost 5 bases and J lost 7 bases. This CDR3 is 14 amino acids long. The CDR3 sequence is CASRGQPRREKLFF. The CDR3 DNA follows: TGTGCCAGCAGGGGACAGCCCCGACGTGAAAAACTGTTTTTT.

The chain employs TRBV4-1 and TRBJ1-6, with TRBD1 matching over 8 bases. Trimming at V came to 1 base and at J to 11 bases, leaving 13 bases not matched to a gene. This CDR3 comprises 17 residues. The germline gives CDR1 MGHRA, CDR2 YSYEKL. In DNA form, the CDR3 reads TGCGCCAGCAGCCAAGTCGTTGGGAACAGGGGGGATCCACCCCTCCACTTT. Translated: CASSQVVGNRGDPPLHF.

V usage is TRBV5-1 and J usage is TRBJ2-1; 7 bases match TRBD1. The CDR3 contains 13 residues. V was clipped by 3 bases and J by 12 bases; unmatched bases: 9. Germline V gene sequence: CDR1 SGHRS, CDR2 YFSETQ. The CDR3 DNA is TGCGCCAGCAGCTCCGAGGGGGCCCATTCGCAGTTCTTC. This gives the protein CASSSEGAHSQFF.

CDR3 sequence (DNA): TGTGCCAGCAGTCGGTATGAAAAACTGTTTTTT. Translation: CASSRYEKLFF. This chain uses TRBV12-3 or TRBV12-4 with TRBJ1-4; D not certain. The CDR3 extends over 11 amino acids. With 5 bases removed from V and 6 bases from J, the gap between germline ends came to 4 bases.